Below, one TCR beta chain is given with its context. This table comes from immunoSEQ multiplex PCR, and its TCRdb copy is limited to in-frame clones, with some not included. The sample has about 220,000 clones, under 90% seen once. The sample belongs to a study of blood T cell repertoires in COVID-19. Study overall: Acute-phase and convalescent COVID-19 samples originated in the United States, Italy and Spain.

The length of the CDR3 is 16 residues. Germline V gene sequence: CDR1 SGHNT, CDR2 YENEEA. Trimming removed 5 bases at V and 0 bases at J, with 16 bases between. The rearrangement uses TRBV11-3 and TRBJ1-1; D may be TRBD1 (5 bases). What was sequenced was peripheral blood. The sequence was obtained from a woman of 80 years or more with acute or convalescent COVID-19. The CDR3 loop is CASSRNQGYMNTEAFF. In DNA form, the CDR3 reads TGTGCCAGCAGCCGTAACCAGGGATACATGAACACTGAAGCTTTCTTT.